This T cell receptor beta chain emerged from a study of beta chain features in type 1 diabetes. Study summary: Healthy donors resembled patients in age, gender and cell yields. Study-level points and caveats: Junctions at VDJ sites from type 1 diabetes patients had fewer insertions and more deletions. Shortening that was moderate but significant affected the TCRB CDR3s of Type 1 diabetes patients in all four CD4+ subsets. With patients and controls alike, PCR might favor shorter templates to an equal degree.

This clone was seen more than once but under ten times. What it recognizes is unknown. Every bit of the isolated RNA underwent reverse transcription, so sequencing read expressed TCRB transcripts. Generated by immunoSEQ multiplex PCR, the TCRdb table keeps only in-frame clones and is missing some. The sample holds 100,000 to 150,000 clones, 15% to 20% seen once. This CDR3 is built from 15 residues. In germline, CDR1 is SQVTM, CDR2 ANQGSEA. V was pared by 7 bases and J by 8 bases, with 15 bases of the junction left unmatched. Averaging about 120 mL, one heparinised blood draw was given by each donor. The sequenced sample was central memory CD4+ T cells from blood. The sequence derives from a man between 18 and 35 years old with type 1 diabetes. The rearrangement joins TRBV29-1 to TRBJ2-1; 9 bases are a match to TRBD2. In DNA form, the CDR3 reads TGCAGCGCTCTCGGGCTAGCGGGGCTAGGTGATGAGCAGTTCTTC. It encodes CSALGLAGLGDEQFF.